What follows are 25 T cell receptor beta chains derived from one specimen sequenced in a study of blood T cell repertoires in COVID-19. Clones were read by immunoSEQ multiplex PCR, and TCRdb kept only the in-frame ones, dropping some. The data contain approximately 290,000 clones, nearly 90% of them singletons. Sequenced input: peripheral blood. The receptors shown here come from a woman aged 25 to 39 with COVID-19, enrolled during active disease.

This rearrangement joins TRBV2 to TRBJ1-5, with a tentative D call TRBD1 (5 bases). V was clipped by 1 base and J by 4 bases, with 14 bases between them. The CDR3 has 16 amino acids. Germline CDR1 reads SNHLY; CDR2 reads FYNNEI. CDR3 DNA: TGTGCCAGCAGTGAAGTAAATAGGGGTGGGAATCAGCCCCAGCATTTT. Its protein product is CASSEVNRGGNQPQHF.

V is TRBV21-1 and J is TRBJ2-1; the D segment call TRBD1 is taken from the table without a DNA check. TRBV21-1 is a listed pseudogene. This CDR3 contains 13 residues. CDR3 protein: CAPGTGGHNEQFF. CDR3 DNA sequence: TGTGCCCCGGGGACAGGGGGCCACAATGAGCAGTTCTTC.

The table lists this clone with a few counts. The chain employs TRBV28 and TRBJ1-4; 7 bases map to TRBD1. This CDR3 has 14 residues. With 4 bases clipped from V and 4 bases from J, the junction kept 3 bases outside the gene matches. Germline V CDR1 and CDR2: MDHEN, SYDVKM. CDR3 DNA sequence: TGTGCCAGCAGTTCGGGACAGTTTAATGAAAAACTGTTTTTT. Translated, it gives CASSSGQFNEKLFF.

This clone was seen once. CDR3 amino acids: CASSQMPGLNTGELFF. The CDR3 nucleotides read TGTGCCAGCAGCCAAATGCCAGGGTTAAACACCGGGGAGCTGTTTTTT. The J gene is TRBJ2-2, the V gene TRBV3-1 (or the pseudogene TRBV3-2); maybe TRBD1 (5 bases). Trimming took off 2 bases at V and 2 bases at J, with 12 bases between the two ends. This CDR3 is built from 16 residues. Per germline, CDR1 LGHDT and CDR2 YNNKEL (reference sequence).

The chain employs TRBV6-5 and TRBJ2-3; D remains unclear. V lost 6 bases and J 1 base, leaving 8 bases between the germline ends. The CDR3 contains 13 residues. Germline CDR1 and CDR2: MNHEY and SVGAGI. In DNA, the CDR3 is TGTGCCAGCAGGGCAGTTGGCACAGATACGCAGTATTTT. The encoded protein is CASRAVGTDTQYF.

The chain joins TRBV5-4 to TRBJ1-2, with a weak D call TRBD1 (5 bases). V shed 0 bases and J shed 3 bases, with 15 bases lying between them. Per germline, CDR1 SGHNT and CDR2 YYREEE (reference sequence). The CDR3 has 16 residues. CDR3 residues: CASSLDRRGFDYGYTF. The CDR3 DNA is TGTGCCAGCAGCTTGGACAGGAGGGGTTTTGACTATGGCTACACCTTC.

CDR3 coding DNA: TGTGCCAGTAGTCTCCTCGACAGGGGAGGAAACACCATATATTTT. Translation: CASSLLDRGGNTIYF. V and J are TRBV19 and TRBJ1-3; 8 bases map to TRBD1. This CDR3 has 15 amino acids. Per germline, CDR1 LNHDA and CDR2 SQIVND (reference sequence). V was clipped by 5 bases and J by 4 bases; unmatched bases: 7.

The J gene is TRBJ2-5, the V gene TRBV4-1; perhaps TRBD1 as D (6 bases). The V and J ends lost 7 bases and 1 base respectively, with 7 bases between them. Germline CDR1 and CDR2: MGHRA and YSYEKL. The CDR3 covers 12 residues. The CDR3, as DNA: TGCGCCAGCATGGACAGCCAAGAGACCCAGTACTTC. Translated: CASMDSQETQYF.

The chain is built from TRBV5-1 and TRBJ2-3; D unclear. The CDR3 is 13 residues long. Germline CDR1 is SGHRS and CDR2 is YFSETQ. Trimming left V 0 bases short and J 5 bases short, with 7 bases between. CDR3 DNA sequence: TGCGCCAGCAGCTTGGTTTATAAAGATACGCAGTATTTT. This encodes CASSLVYKDTQYF.

This clone was counted once. The chain carries TRBV18 and TRBJ1-1; possibly TRBD1 for D (5 bases). This CDR3 contains 16 residues. Trimming took 3 bases from V and 4 from J, leaving 18 bases between them. From germline, CDR1 is KGHSH and CDR2 LQKENI. This CDR3 reads CASSPIQDTTSTEAFF. The CDR3 DNA sequence: TGTGCCAGCTCACCGATTCAGGACACGACCAGCACTGAAGCTTTCTTT. Based on the CDR3 plus reference TRBV18 and TRBJ1-1, the full variable domain is NAGVMQNPRHLVRRRGQEARLRCSPMKGHSHVYWYRQLPEEGLKFMVYLQKENIIDESGMPKERFSAEFPKEGPSILRIQQVVRGDSAAYFCASSPIQDTTSTEAFFGQGTRLTVV.

The chain links TRBV27 to TRBJ2-1; 7 nucleotides match TRBD1. The germline gives CDR1 MNHEY, CDR2 SMNVEV (reference sequence). V shed 3 bases and J 0 bases; nucleotides not matched to a gene: 5. The CDR3 is made up of 16 amino acids. CDR3 sequence: CASSFRQGSSYNEQFF. The CDR3 coding sequence is TGTGCCAGCAGTTTCCGACAGGGCAGCTCCTACAATGAGCAGTTCTTC.

V usage is TRBV19 and J usage is TRBJ2-3; possible D gene TRBD1, 6 bases. This CDR3 has 16 amino acids. In germline, CDR1 is LNHDA, CDR2 SQIVND (reference sequence). The V end lost 3 bases, the J end lost 1 base, and 14 bases lay between the germline ends. The CDR3, as DNA: TGTGCCAGTAGTATCTCGCAGGGGCAGGGCACAGATACGCAGTATTTT. It codes for CASSISQGQGTDTQYF.

This chain's CDR3 is CASSQRPRGVAGYTF. The CDR3 nucleotides are TGTGCCAGCAGCCAACGACCCCGCGGGGTTGCTGGCTACACCTTC. V is TRBV3-1 (or the pseudogene TRBV3-2) and J is TRBJ1-2; unclear D gene. The V end lost 2 bases, the J end lost 7 bases, and 17 bases lay between the germline ends. The CDR3 is made up of 15 amino acids. The germline V gene encodes CDR1 LGHDT and CDR2 YNNKEL (reference sequence).

The chain recombines TRBV9 with TRBJ1-6, with D perhaps TRBD1 (6 bases). Trimming shortened V by 2 bases and J by 5 bases, and 8 bases separated the two germline ends. Germline CDR1 is SGDLS and CDR2 is YYNGEE. The CDR3 contains 14 residues. The CDR3, as DNA: TGTGCCAGCAGCGTTTACAGGGATAATTCACCCCTCCACTTT. It codes for CASSVYRDNSPLHF.

The chain uses TRBV11-2 and TRBJ1-6, with TRBD1 identical over 9 bases. CDR3 length: 16 residues. Germline-derived CDR1 and CDR2 are SGHAT and FQNNGV. The ends lost 5 bases at V and 1 base at J; junction bases unmatched: 3. The CDR3 DNA reads as TGTGCCAGCAGCCCGGACAGGGGTTCCTATAATTCACCCCTCCACTTT. Translating gives CASSPDRGSYNSPLHF.

This sequence joins TRBV4-1 and TRBJ1-4; D not certain. V was pared by 1 base and J by 8 bases, with 8 bases between. The CDR3 loop spans 13 amino acids. Germline V gene data show CDR1 as MGHRA and CDR2 as YSYEKL. The CDR3 spells CASSQVMREKLFF. DNA for the CDR3: TGCGCCAGCAGCCAAGTCATGCGGGAAAAACTGTTTTTT.

This clone appeared once. This chain links TRBV2 with TRBJ2-5; possible D gene TRBD1, 5 bases. V lost 5 bases, J lost 0 bases, and 16 bases lay in between. The CDR3 covers 16 residues. Germline V gene data show CDR1 as SNHLY and CDR2 as FYNNEI. Written as DNA, the CDR3 is TGTGCCAGCAGTCCCTGGGAAGGGGAAAACCAAGAGACCCAGTACTTC. The encoded protein is CASSPWEGENQETQYF.

Of note for this clone: The same CDR3 is also encoded by other DNA sequences in this sample. The rearrangement links TRBV19 to TRBJ1-1, with no clear D. With 5 bases removed from V and 0 bases from J, the gap between germline ends came to 7 bases. Germline loops: CDR1 LNHDA, CDR2 SQIVND (reference sequence). The CDR3 runs 13 residues. The chain's CDR3 is CASSGRLNTEAFF. The CDR3 DNA follows: TGTGCCAGTAGTGGGAGATTGAACACTGAAGCTTTCTTT.

Of note for this clone: The same CDR3 arises from other DNA sequences in this sample as well. The genes are TRBV27 and TRBJ1-5; TRBD1 matches 8 bases. The CDR3 contains 15 residues. Losses at the gene ends were 6 bases for V and 2 bases for J; bases not matched to a gene: 6. Germline assignment: CDR1 MNHEY and CDR2 SMNVEV (reference sequence). The CDR3 DNA follows: TGTGCCAGCAGCCTCGGGACAGGTGGCAATCAGCCCCAGCATTTT. It specifies CASSLGTGGNQPQHF.

The rearrangement joins TRBV7-9 to TRBJ1-4; 7 positions agree with TRBD1. CDR3 length equals 16 residues. Germline V CDR1 and CDR2: SEHNR, FQNEAQ (reference sequence). V lost 3 bases and J lost 6; bases outside the gene matches: 10. CDR3: CASSFDPRGYDEKLFF. CDR3 sequence (DNA): TGTGCCAGCAGCTTCGACCCCAGGGGGTACGATGAAAAACTGTTTTTT. The variable domain in full, with the rest retrieved from reference TRBV7-9 and TRBJ1-4, is DTGVSQNPRHKITKRGQNVTFRCDPISEHNRLYWYRQTLGQGPEFLTYFQNEAQLEKSRLLSDRFSAERPKGSFSTLEIQRTEQGDSAMYLCASSFDPRGYDEKLFFGSGTQLSVL.

The chain links TRBV6-9 to TRBJ2-1; tentative D call: TRBD1 (7 bases). The CDR3 contains 14 residues. The germline V gene encodes CDR1 MNHGY and CDR2 SVAAGI. V was shortened by 11 bases and J by 4 bases, with 18 bases between the two germline ends. CDR3 coding DNA: TGTGCCGCCGACGGCGGGACAGCTTACAATGAGCAGTTCTTC. This sequence encodes CAADGGTAYNEQFF.

The chain has TRBV5-5 and TRBJ2-1; 10 bases match TRBD2. V was pared by 0 bases and J by 4 bases, with 4 bases of the junction left unmatched. The germline V gene encodes CDR1 SGHKS and CDR2 YYEKEE (reference sequence). This CDR3 has 16 residues. CDR3 nucleotides: TGTGCCAGCAGCTTGGCCTTAGCGGGGGGTTACAATGAGCAGTTCTTC. Translated, it gives CASSLALAGGYNEQFF.

The chain has TRBV18 and TRBJ1-1; TRBD1 is a possible D gene (5 bases). CDR1 and CDR2 from the germline V gene are KGHSH and LQKENI. The V end lost 2 bases, the J end lost 1 base, and 8 bases lay between the germline ends. CDR3 length: 14 amino acids. For the CDR3, the DNA is TGTGCCAGCTCACCAAGACAGTCGAACACTGAAGCTTTCTTT. It is translated as CASSPRQSNTEAFF. The variable domain in full, completed from reference TRBV18 and TRBJ1-1, reads NAGVMQNPRHLVRRRGQEARLRCSPMKGHSHVYWYRQLPEEGLKFMVYLQKENIIDESGMPKERFSAEFPKEGPSILRIQQVVRGDSAAYFCASSPRQSNTEAFFGQGTRLTVV.

This clone has more than one count but fewer than ten. CDR3 DNA: TGTGCCAGCAGTGAGCAAGGGGACACTGAAGCTTTCTTT. This translates into CASSEQGDTEAFF. The chain links TRBV6-4 to TRBJ1-1; D might be TRBD1 (5 bases). CDR3 size: 13 residues. The germline gives CDR1 MRHNA, CDR2 SNTAGT. Trimming removed 3 bases at V and 3 bases at J, with 8 bases between.

This chain connects TRBV2 to TRBJ2-7; TRBD2 matches at 12 bases. Germline lookup yields CDR1 SNHLY and CDR2 FYNNEI. V gave up 6 bases and J gave up 1 base; unmatched junction bases: 1. The CDR3 length is 14 residues. CDR3 coding DNA: TGTGCCAGCAGCCTAGCGGGGGGGTCCTACGAGCAGTACTTC. Translated, it gives CASSLAGGSYEQYF.